The 26 T cell receptor beta chains in this list originate from one sample, sequenced in a study of OX40 agonist ivuxolimab in advanced cancers. Sequenced by immunoSEQ multiplex PCR; TCRdb stores in-frame clones only, minus some. Of under 40,000 clones in the sample, roughly four fifths are singletons; the top ten hold about 20%. The sample was CD4+ or CD8+ T cells sorted from blood, taken in a trial of the OX40 agonist ivuxolimab. These receptor sequences come from an adult with an advanced solid tumor such as melanoma, head and neck, liver or kidney cancer.

The chain has TRBV18 and TRBJ2-6, with D hard to call. CDR3 length: 16 amino acids. The germline CDR1 and CDR2 sequences are KGHSH and LQKENI. Trimming removed 4 bases at V and 2 bases at J, with 12 bases between. CDR3 in DNA: TGTGCCAGCTCACACGTCCCCCCCCCTGGGGCCAACGTCCTGACTTTC. Translation gives CASSHVPPPGANVLTF.

The chain carries TRBV28 and TRBJ2-7, with unresolved D. Trimming shortened V by 5 bases and J by 3 bases, and 5 bases separated the two germline ends. CDR3 length: 11 amino acids. Looked up from germline, CDR1 is MDHEN and CDR2 is SYDVKM. The CDR3 is CASSKNYEQYF. Here the CDR3 DNA reads TGTGCCAGCAGTAAAAACTACGAGCAGTACTTC.

The V gene is TRBV18, the J gene TRBJ1-5; D gene uncertain. Deletions cut 3 bases from V and 2 bases from J, with 11 bases between. Germline lookup yields CDR1 KGHSH and CDR2 LQKENI. The CDR3 runs 15 residues. The CDR3 loop reads CASSPPDGRNQPQHF. The CDR3 nucleotides are TGTGCCAGCTCACCCCCCGACGGTCGCAATCAGCCCCAGCATTTT.

This chain uses TRBV10-1 with TRBJ1-2, with D perhaps TRBD1 (6 bases). Between the trimmed V and J ends, which lost 5 bases and 2 bases, there was a span of 9 bases. Germline V lookup: CDR1 WNHNN, CDR2 SYGVQD (reference sequence). This CDR3 contains 13 residues. The DNA of the CDR3 is TGCGCCAGCAGTCAGGGGACAAACTATGGCTACACCTTC. Translating it yields CASSQGTNYGYTF.

The chain has TRBV5-4 and TRBJ1-1; D is uncertain. Germline CDR1 reads SGHNT; CDR2 reads YYREEE (reference sequence). V lost 4 bases and J lost 3, with 13 bases in between. The CDR3 is made up of 14 amino acids. The CDR3 sequence: CASSLAVGDTEAFF. The CDR3 nucleotides read TGTGCCAGCAGCCTCGCGGTGGGAGACACTGAAGCTTTCTTT.

The genes are TRBV21-1 and TRBJ2-7; the table names TRBD1, a call not compared with the DNA. TRBV21-1 is termed a pseudogene. This CDR3 has 14 amino acids. The CDR3 DNA reads TGTGCCAGCCGGGAGGACAGGGGCTTTGGGGAGCAGTACTTC. Residues: CASREDRGFGEQYF.

V is TRBV6-5 and J is TRBJ1-1; D may be TRBD1 (5 bases). Deletions cut 7 bases from V and 11 bases from J, with 23 bases between. CDR3 length equals 14 residues. Germline CDR1 MNHEY, CDR2 SVGAGI. The CDR3 bases are TGTGCCAGCACCACACCCGGGGGGGGGAGGTCGGCTTTCTTT. Translation: CASTTPGGGRSAFF.

The V and J genes are TRBV28 and TRBJ1-2; D is possibly TRBD1 (6 bases). Trimming left V 2 bases short and J 0 bases short, with 13 bases between. CDR1 is MDHEN, CDR2 SYDVKM, per germline. This CDR3 is built from 16 residues. The CDR3 is CASSLSRGRANYGYTF. In DNA form, the CDR3 reads TGTGCCAGCAGTTTAAGCAGGGGAAGAGCTAACTATGGCTACACCTTC.

This chain links TRBV5-1 with TRBJ2-2; weak D call: TRBD2 (6 bases). CDR1 is SGHRS, CDR2 YFSETQ, per germline. With 4 bases removed from V and 1 base from J, the gap between germline ends came to 14 bases. The CDR3 has 16 amino acids. For the CDR3, the DNA is TGCGCCAGCAGCCAGTTACTAGCAGGGAACACCGGGGAGCTGTTTTTT. Its translation is CASSQLLAGNTGELFF.

Of note for this clone: The sample carries other DNA sequences with the same CDR3. The rearrangement links TRBV11-3 to TRBJ1-1, with no clear D. V shed 1 base and J shed 1 base, with 4 bases lying between them. This CDR3 contains 13 residues. Germline CDR1 and CDR2: SGHNT and YENEEA. The CDR3, as DNA: TGTGCCAGCAGCTTAGGGAAGAACACTGAAGCTTTCTTT. It is translated as CASSLGKNTEAFF. Full variable domain (rest looked up from reference TRBV11-3 and TRBJ1-1): EAGVVQSPRYKIIEKKQPVAFWCNPISGHNTLYWYLQNLGQGPELLIRYENEEAVDDSQLPKDRFSAERLKGVDSTLKIQPAELGDSAVYLCASSLGKNTEAFFGQGTRLTVV.

This chain joins TRBV30 and TRBJ2-3; 10 bases fit TRBD2. This CDR3 comprises 14 residues. CDR1 is GTSNPN and CDR2 is SVGIG in the germline V gene (reference sequence). Trimming at V came to 3 bases and at J to 9 bases, leaving 9 bases not matched to a gene. The CDR3 nucleotides read TGTGCCTGGAGAGGGGCTAGCGGGAGTGGGACGCAGTATTTT. As protein: CAWRGASGSGTQYF.

The chain recombines TRBV30 with TRBJ2-2; a possible D gene is TRBD1 (5 bases). The germline gives CDR1 GTSNPN, CDR2 SVGIG (reference sequence). This CDR3 comprises 13 residues. The V and J ends lost 2 bases and 4 bases respectively, with 8 bases between them. The DNA for the CDR3 is TGTGCCTGGAGTAGGGGTTTCACCGGGGAGCTGTTTTTT. Its protein is CAWSRGFTGELFF.

V and J are TRBV7-3 and TRBJ2-2, with D perhaps TRBD2 (6 bases). V lost 3 bases and J lost 1, with 12 bases in between. CDR1 SGHTA and CDR2 FQGTGA come from the germline V gene. CDR3 length equals 16 residues. CDR3 protein: CASSFTGVMNTGELFF. In DNA, the CDR3 is TGTGCCAGCAGCTTCACGGGAGTCATGAACACCGGGGAGCTGTTTTTT.

The chain combines TRBV5-1 with TRBJ1-1, with D perhaps TRBD1 (6 bases). Per the germline V gene, CDR1 is SGHRS and CDR2 is YFSETQ. The CDR3 runs 13 residues. V was clipped by 0 bases and J by 10 bases, with 13 bases between them. This CDR3 is CASSLDRAFSAFF. CDR3 DNA: TGCGCCAGCAGCTTGGACAGGGCATTTTCAGCTTTCTTT.

The chain is built from TRBV5-1 and TRBJ2-5; 7 bases match TRBD1. CDR1 and CDR2 (germline): SGHRS, YFSETQ. V dropped 4 bases and J dropped 5; count of bases not matched to a gene: 8. CDR3 length: 14 residues. CDR3 bases: TGCGCCAGCAGCAACGACAGGGCATCGGAGACCCAGTACTTC. Residues: CASSNDRASETQYF.

This sequence joins TRBV7-6 and TRBJ2-7; unclear D gene. The CDR3 sequence is 15 residues long. With 5 bases removed from V and 4 bases from J, the gap between germline ends came to 18 bases. In germline, CDR1 is SGHVS, CDR2 FNYEAQ. Here the CDR3 DNA reads TGTGCCAGCAGCCATACGGTCAGCTCCTTTTACGAGCAGTACTTC. Translating gives CASSHTVSSFYEQYF. The full variable domain, in which reference TRBV7-6 and TRBJ2-7 provide the parts outside the CDR3, is GAGVSQSPRYKVTKRGQDVALRCDPISGHVSLYWYRQALGQGPEFLTYFNYEAQQDKSGLPNDRFSAERPEGSISTLTIQRTEQRDSAMYRCASSHTVSSFYEQYFGPGTRLTVT.

The gene calls are TRBV6-6 and TRBJ2-7; D is possibly TRBD1 (5 bases). Trimming took off 6 bases at V and 2 bases at J, with 14 bases between the two ends. Germline-derived CDR1 and CDR2 are MNHNY and SVGAGI (reference sequence). The CDR3 runs 14 residues. For the CDR3, the DNA is TGTGCCAGCAGGCCTGGGGCCGGTACCTACGAGCAGTACTTC. This sequence encodes CASRPGAGTYEQYF.

The rearrangement links TRBV11-3 to TRBJ2-7, with a weak D call TRBD2 (6 bases). V lost 5 bases to trimming and J lost 0 bases, with 20 bases between them. Germline CDR1 reads SGHNT; CDR2 reads YENEEA. The CDR3 has 17 amino acids. CDR3 bases: TGTGCCAGCAGCCGCCTCCGTGGGACTGAAAGCTCCTACGAGCAGTACTTC. Protein product: CASSRLRGTESSYEQYF.

V usage is TRBV7-3 and J usage is TRBJ2-7; 7 bases are shared with TRBD1. V was clipped by 4 bases and J by 4 bases; unmatched bases: 4. The CDR3 spans 13 residues. CDR1 and CDR2 from the germline V gene are SGHTA and FQGTGA. CDR3 sequence: CASSSQQGYEQYF. In DNA form, the CDR3 reads TGTGCCAGCAGCTCCCAACAGGGGTACGAGCAGTACTTC.

V is TRBV5-5 and J is TRBJ1-2; D is undetermined. CDR3 length: 14 amino acids. Germline V gives CDR1 SGHKS, CDR2 YYEKEE (reference sequence). Trimming took 0 bases from V and 0 from J, leaving 6 bases between them. The DNA for the CDR3 is TGTGCCAGCAGCTTGGCCGCGACTAACTATGGCTACACCTTC. As protein: CASSLAATNYGYTF.

The CDR3, as DNA: TGTGCCAGCAGTTTACTTGCGTCCGGGGAGGTCTATGGCTACACCTTC. It codes for CASSLLASGEVYGYTF. The chain links TRBV27 to TRBJ1-2, with D uncertain. CDR1 is MNHEY, CDR2 SMNVEV, per germline (reference sequence). The CDR3 spans 16 residues. The germline V and J ends were trimmed by 2 bases and 4 bases, with 17 bases remaining between them.

The CDR3 sequence: CASTRIVSGYTF. CDR3 bases: TGTGCCAGCACGCGGATCGTTAGCGGCTACACCTTC. The V and J genes are TRBV2 and TRBJ1-2; D not resolved. The V end was cut by 7 bases, the J end by 8 bases, with 14 bases between. The CDR3 length is 12 residues. Per germline, CDR1 SNHLY and CDR2 FYNNEI.

The chain links TRBV4-2 to TRBJ2-5; D perhaps matches TRBD1 (5 bases). Germline CDR1 reads LGHNA; CDR2 reads YNFKEQ. Trimming removed 5 bases at V and 1 base at J, with 11 bases between. The length of the CDR3 is 14 residues. CDR3 loop: CASSASRGQETQYF. In nucleotides, the CDR3 is TGTGCCAGCAGCGCCTCTAGGGGCCAAGAGACCCAGTACTTC.

The gene calls are TRBV9 and TRBJ2-7; D is perhaps TRBD2 (6 bases). The CDR3 spans 12 residues. V shed 6 bases and J shed 3 bases, with 10 bases lying between them. From germline, CDR1 is SGDLS and CDR2 YYNGEE. CDR3 sequence (DNA): TGTGCCAGCATCGGGAGTCACTACGAGCAGTACTTC. This gives the protein CASIGSHYEQYF.

This clone was recorded once. The chain uses TRBV11-1 and TRBJ2-4; no firm D call. This CDR3 contains 15 residues. Germline-derived CDR1 and CDR2 are SGHAT and FQDESV (reference sequence). V lost 3 bases, J lost 3 bases, and 12 bases lay in between. The CDR3 protein is CASSFFEPGKNIQYF. CDR3 nucleotides: TGTGCCAGCAGCTTCTTCGAGCCAGGCAAAAACATTCAGTACTTC.

The genes are TRBV6-1 and TRBJ1-2; D is perhaps TRBD1 (5 bases). CDR1 and CDR2 (germline): MNHNS, SASEGT. Trimming removed 0 bases from V and 2 bases from J, with 10 bases in between. The CDR3 contains 15 residues. CDR3 in amino acids: CASSEARGLNYGYTF. Here the CDR3 DNA reads TGTGCCAGCAGTGAAGCGCGGGGCCTCAACTATGGCTACACCTTC.